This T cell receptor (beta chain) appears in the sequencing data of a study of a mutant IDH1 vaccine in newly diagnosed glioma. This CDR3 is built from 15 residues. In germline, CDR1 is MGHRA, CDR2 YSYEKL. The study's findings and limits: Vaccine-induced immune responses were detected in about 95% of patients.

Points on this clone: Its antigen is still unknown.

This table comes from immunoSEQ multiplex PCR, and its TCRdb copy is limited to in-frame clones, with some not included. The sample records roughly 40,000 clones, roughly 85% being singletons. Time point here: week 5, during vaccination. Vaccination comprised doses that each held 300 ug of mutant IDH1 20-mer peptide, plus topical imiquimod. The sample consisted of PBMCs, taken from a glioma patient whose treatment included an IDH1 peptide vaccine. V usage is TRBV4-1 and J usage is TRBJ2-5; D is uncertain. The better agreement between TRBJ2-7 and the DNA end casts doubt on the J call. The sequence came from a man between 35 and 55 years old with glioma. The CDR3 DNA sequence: TGCGCCAGCAGCCAAGAAGCTCCCCGCTCCTACGAGCAGTACTTC. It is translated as CASSQEAPRSYEQYF.